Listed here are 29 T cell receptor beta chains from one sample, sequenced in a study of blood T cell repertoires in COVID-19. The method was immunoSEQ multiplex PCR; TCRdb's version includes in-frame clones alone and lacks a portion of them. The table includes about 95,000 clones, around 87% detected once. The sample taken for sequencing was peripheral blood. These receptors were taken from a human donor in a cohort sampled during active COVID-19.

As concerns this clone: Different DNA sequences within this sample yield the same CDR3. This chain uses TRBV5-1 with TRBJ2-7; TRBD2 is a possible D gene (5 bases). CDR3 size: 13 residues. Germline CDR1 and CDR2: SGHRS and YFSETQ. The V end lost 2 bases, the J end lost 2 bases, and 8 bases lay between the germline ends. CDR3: CASSLDGTYEQYF. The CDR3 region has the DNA TGCGCCAGCAGCTTAGACGGGACCTACGAGCAGTACTTC.

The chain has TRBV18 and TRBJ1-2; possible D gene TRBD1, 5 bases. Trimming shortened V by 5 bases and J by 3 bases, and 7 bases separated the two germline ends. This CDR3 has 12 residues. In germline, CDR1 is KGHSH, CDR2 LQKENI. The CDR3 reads CASSWGDYGYTF. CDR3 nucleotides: TGTGCCAGCTCATGGGGCGACTATGGCTACACCTTC.

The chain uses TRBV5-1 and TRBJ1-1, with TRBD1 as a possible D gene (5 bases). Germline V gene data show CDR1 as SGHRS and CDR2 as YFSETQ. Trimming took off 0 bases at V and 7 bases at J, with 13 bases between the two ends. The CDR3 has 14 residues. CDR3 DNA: TGCGCCAGCAGCTTGGACGGGACGGAGGGTGAAGCTTTCTTT. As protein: CASSLDGTEGEAFF.

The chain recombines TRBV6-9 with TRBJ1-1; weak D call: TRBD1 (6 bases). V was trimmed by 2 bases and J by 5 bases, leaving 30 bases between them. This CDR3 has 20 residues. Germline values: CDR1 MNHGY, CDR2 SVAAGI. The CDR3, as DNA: TGTGCCAGCAGTTATCCCGGGGCACAGGGCTGGATAGGGGATGGTACTGAAGCTTTCTTT. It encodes CASSYPGAQGWIGDGTEAFF.

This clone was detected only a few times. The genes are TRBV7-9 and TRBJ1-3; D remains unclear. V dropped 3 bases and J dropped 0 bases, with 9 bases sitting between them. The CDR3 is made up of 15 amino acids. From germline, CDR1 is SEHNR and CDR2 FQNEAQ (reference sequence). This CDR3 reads CASSLRGSSGNTIYF. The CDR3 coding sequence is TGTGCCAGCAGCTTGAGAGGCTCCTCTGGAAACACCATATATTTT.

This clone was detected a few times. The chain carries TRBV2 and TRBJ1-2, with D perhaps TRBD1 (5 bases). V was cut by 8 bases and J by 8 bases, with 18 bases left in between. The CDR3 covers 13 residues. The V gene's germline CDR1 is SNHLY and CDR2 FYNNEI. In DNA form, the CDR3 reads TGTGCCAGCGGGGAGGGACGGGACGGGGGCTACACCTTC. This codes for CASGEGRDGGYTF.

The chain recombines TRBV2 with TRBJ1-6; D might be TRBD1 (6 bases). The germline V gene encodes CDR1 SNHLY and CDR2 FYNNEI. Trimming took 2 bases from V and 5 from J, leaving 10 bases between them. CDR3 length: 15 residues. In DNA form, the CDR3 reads TGTGCCAGCAGTGAACAGGGGCAAAATAATTCACCCCTCCACTTT. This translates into CASSEQGQNNSPLHF.

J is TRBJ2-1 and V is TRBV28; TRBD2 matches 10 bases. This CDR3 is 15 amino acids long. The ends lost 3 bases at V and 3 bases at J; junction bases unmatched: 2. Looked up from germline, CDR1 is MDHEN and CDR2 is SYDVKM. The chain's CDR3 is CASSFIAGGYNEQFF. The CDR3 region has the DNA TGTGCCAGCAGTTTTATAGCGGGGGGCTACAATGAGCAGTTCTTC.

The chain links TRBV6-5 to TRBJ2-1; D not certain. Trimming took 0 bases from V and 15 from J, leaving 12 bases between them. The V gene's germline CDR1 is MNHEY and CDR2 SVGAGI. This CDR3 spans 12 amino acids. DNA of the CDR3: TGTGCCAGCAGTTACTCTCCCCCGGCTAGGTTCTTC. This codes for CASSYSPPARFF.

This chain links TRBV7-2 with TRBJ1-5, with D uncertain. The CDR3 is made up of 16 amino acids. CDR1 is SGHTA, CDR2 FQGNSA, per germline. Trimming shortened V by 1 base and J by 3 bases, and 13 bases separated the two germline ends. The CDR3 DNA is TGTGCCAGCAGCTTAGGGAGCGGTAGGAACAATCAGCCCCAGCATTTT. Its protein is CASSLGSGRNNQPQHF.

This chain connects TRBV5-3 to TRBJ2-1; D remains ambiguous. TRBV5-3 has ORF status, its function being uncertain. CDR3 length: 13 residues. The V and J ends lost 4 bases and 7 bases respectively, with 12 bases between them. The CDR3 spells CARSLLYVNEQFF. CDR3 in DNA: TGTGCCAGAAGCCTTCTCTACGTGAATGAGCAGTTCTTC.

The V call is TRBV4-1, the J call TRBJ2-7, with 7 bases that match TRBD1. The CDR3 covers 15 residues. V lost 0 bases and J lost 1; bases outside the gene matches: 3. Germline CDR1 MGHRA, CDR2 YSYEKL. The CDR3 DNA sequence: TGCGCCAGCAGCCAAGACAGGGGGTCATCCTACGAGCAGTACTTC. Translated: CASSQDRGSSYEQYF.

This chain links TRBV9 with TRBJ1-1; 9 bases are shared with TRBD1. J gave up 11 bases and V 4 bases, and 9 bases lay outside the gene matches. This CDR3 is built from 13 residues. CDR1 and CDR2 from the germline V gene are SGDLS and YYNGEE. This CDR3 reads CASSSTTGGHAFF. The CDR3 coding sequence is TGTGCCAGCAGCTCAACTACAGGGGGCCACGCTTTCTTT.

This CDR3 reads CASSQQSPYTEAFF. CDR3 nucleotides: TGCGCCAGCAGCCAACAGAGTCCATACACTGAAGCTTTCTTT. The chain carries TRBV5-1 and TRBJ1-1; no clear D gene. The CDR3 has 14 amino acids. V was shortened by 4 bases and J by 3 bases, with 13 bases between the two germline ends. Per the germline V gene, CDR1 is SGHRS and CDR2 is YFSETQ.

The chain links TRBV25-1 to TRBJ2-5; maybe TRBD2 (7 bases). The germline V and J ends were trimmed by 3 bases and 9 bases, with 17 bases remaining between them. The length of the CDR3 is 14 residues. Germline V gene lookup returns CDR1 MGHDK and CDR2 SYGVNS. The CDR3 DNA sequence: TGTGCCAGCAGTGACGCGGGGGCCCTGGGAGCCCAGTACTTC. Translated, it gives CASSDAGALGAQYF.

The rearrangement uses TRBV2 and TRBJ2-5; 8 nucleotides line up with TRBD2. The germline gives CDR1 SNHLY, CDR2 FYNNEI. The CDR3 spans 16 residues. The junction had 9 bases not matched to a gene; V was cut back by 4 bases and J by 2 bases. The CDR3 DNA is TGTGCCAGCAGTGTTAGTTCGGGGGGGTATCAAGAGACCCAGTACTTC. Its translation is CASSVSSGGYQETQYF.

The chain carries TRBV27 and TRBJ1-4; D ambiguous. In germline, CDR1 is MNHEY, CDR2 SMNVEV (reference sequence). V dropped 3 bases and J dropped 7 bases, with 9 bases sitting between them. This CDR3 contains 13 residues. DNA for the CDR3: TGTGCCAGCAGTTTGACAAGTTCTGAAAAACTGTTTTTT. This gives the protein CASSLTSSEKLFF.

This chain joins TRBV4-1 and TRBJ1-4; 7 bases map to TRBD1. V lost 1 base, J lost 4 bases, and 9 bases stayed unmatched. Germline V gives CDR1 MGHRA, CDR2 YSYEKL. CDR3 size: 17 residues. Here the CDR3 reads CASSQGDRFGLNEKLFF. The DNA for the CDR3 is TGCGCCAGCAGCCAAGGGGACAGATTTGGCCTTAATGAAAAACTGTTTTTT.

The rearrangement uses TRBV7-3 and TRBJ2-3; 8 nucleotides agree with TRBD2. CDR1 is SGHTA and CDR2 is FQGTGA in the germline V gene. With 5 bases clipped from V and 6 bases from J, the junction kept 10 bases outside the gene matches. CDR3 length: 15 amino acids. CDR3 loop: CASSPQRGPPDTQYF. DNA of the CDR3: TGTGCCAGCAGCCCCCAGCGGGGGCCGCCCGATACGCAGTATTTT.

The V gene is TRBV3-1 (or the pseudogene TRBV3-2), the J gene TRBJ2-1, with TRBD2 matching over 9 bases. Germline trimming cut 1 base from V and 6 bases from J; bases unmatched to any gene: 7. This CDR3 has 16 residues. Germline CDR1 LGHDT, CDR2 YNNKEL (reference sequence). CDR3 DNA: TGTGCCAGCAGCCAAGTCGCTAGCGGGGTCGGCAATGAGCAGTTCTTC. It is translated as CASSQVASGVGNEQFF.

The CDR3 bases are TGTGCCAGCAGCAGGAGAGGGGGGGGCAATCAGCCCCAGCATTTT. Protein sequence: CASSRRGGGNQPQHF. The chain couples TRBV13 to TRBJ1-5; a possible D gene is TRBD1 (6 bases). CDR3 length equals 15 residues. The V end was cut by 5 bases, the J end by 2 bases, with 13 bases between. Germline V gives CDR1 PRHDT, CDR2 FYEKMQ (reference sequence).

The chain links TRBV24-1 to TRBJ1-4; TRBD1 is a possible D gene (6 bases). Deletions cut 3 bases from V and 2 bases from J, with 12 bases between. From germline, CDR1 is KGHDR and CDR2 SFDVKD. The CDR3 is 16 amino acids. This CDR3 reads CATSDPSTGTNEKLFF. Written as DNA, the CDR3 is TGTGCCACCAGTGATCCAAGTACAGGGACTAATGAAAAACTGTTTTTT.

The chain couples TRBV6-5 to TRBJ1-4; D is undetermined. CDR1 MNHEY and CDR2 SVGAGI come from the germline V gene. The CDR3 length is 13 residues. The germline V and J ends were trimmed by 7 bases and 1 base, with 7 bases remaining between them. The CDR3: CASTRGTNEKLFF. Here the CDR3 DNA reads TGTGCCAGCACGCGGGGAACTAATGAAAAACTGTTTTTT.

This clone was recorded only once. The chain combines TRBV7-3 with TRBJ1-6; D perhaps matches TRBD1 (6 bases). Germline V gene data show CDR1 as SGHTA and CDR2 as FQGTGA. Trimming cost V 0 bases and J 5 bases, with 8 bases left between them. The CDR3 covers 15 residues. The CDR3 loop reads CASSLTGAHNSPLHF. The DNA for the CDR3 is TGTGCCAGCAGCTTAACGGGGGCCCATAATTCACCCCTCCACTTT.

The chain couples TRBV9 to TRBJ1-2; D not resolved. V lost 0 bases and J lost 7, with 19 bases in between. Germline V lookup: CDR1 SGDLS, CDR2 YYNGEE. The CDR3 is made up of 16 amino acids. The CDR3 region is CASSVAWYGGATGYTF. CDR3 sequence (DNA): TGTGCCAGCAGCGTAGCTTGGTATGGCGGCGCCACTGGCTACACCTTC.

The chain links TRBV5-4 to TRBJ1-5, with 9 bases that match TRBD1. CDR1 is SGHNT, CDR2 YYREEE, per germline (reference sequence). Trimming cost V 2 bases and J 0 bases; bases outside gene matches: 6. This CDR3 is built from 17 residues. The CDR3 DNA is TGTGCCAGCAGCTTCCCGGGACAGGGAGGTAGCAATCAGCCCCAGCATTTT. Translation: CASSFPGQGGSNQPQHF.

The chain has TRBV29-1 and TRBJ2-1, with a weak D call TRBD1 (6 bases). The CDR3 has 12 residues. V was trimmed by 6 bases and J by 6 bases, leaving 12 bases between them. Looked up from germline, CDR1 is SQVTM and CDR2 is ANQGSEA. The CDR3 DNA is TGCAGCGTAAACAGGGCGTCCAATGAGCAGTTCTTC. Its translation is CSVNRASNEQFF.

CDR3: CASRAPGQGTVGYGYTF. The CDR3 nucleotides are TGCGCCAGCAGGGCCCCGGGACAGGGAACTGTTGGTTATGGCTACACCTTC. The chain recombines TRBV10-2 with TRBJ1-2, with 9 positions matching TRBD1. CDR3 length: 17 amino acids. Germline-derived CDR1 and CDR2 are WSHSY and SAAADI. V lost 6 bases and J lost 5; bases outside the gene matches: 16.

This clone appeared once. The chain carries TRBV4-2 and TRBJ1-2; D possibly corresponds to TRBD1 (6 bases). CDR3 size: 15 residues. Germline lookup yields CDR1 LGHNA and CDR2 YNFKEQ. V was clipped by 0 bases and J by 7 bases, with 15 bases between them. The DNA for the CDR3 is TGTGCCAGCAGCCAAGAAGGTTCAGGGGCCGGTGGCTACACCTTC. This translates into CASSQEGSGAGGYTF.